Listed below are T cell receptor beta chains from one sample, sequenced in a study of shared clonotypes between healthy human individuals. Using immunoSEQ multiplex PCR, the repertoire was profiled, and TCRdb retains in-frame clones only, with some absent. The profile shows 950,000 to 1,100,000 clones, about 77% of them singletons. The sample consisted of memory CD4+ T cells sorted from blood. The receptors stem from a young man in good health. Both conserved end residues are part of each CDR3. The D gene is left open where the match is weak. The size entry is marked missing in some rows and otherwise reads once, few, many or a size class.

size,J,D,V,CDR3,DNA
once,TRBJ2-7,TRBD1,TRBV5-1,CASSWGGTGSEQYF,TGCGCCAGCAGCTGGGGCGGGACAGGCAGCGAGCAGTACTTC
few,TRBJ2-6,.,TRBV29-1,CSVWSGSGANVLTF,TGCAGCGTCTGGAGCGGCTCTGGGGCCAACGTCCTGACTTTC
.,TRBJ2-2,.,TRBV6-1,CASSDGGLGELFF,TGTGCCAGCAGTGACGGGGGCCTCGGGGAGCTGTTTTTT
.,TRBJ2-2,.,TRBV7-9,CASSAWDIRNTGELFF,TGTGCCAGCAGCGCCTGGGACATACGGAACACCGGGGAGCTGTTTTTT
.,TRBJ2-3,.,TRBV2,CASMADPTDTQYF,TGTGCCAGCATGGCGGACCCGACAGATACGCAGTATTTT
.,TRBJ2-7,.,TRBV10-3,CAISENSGVPYEQYF,TGTGCCATCAGTGAAAACTCGGGAGTACCCTACGAGCAGTACTTC
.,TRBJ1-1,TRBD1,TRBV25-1,CASSKTGAGGEAFF,TGTGCCAGCAGTAAGACAGGGGCTGGCGGTGAAGCTTTCTTT
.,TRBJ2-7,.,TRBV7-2,CASSLVAGNNYEQYF,TGTGCCAGCAGCTTAGTGGCTGGGAATAACTACGAGCAGTACTTC
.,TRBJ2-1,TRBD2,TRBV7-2,CASSLGLAGVEEQFF,TGTGCCAGCAGCTTAGGACTAGCGGGAGTGGAGGAGCAGTTCTTC
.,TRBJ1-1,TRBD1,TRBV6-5,CASSPGQGITEAFF,TGTGCCAGCAGTCCGGGACAGGGGATCACTGAAGCTTTCTTT
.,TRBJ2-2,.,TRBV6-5,CASSSGGGATGELFF,TGTGCCAGCAGTTCCGGTGGGGGTGCCACCGGGGAGCTGTTTTTT
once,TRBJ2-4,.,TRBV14,CASSQSTGPGMAKNIQYF,TGTGCCAGCAGCCAATCTACGGGTCCAGGGATGGCCAAAAACATTCAGTACTTC
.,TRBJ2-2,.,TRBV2,CASSFSGQTGELFF,TGTGCCAGCAGTTTTTCGGGACAAACCGGGGAGCTGTTTTTT
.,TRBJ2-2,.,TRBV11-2,CASSPVRGANTGELFF,TGTGCCAGCAGCCCAGTAAGAGGGGCGAACACCGGGGAGCTGTTTTTT
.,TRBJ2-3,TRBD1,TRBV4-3,CASSQDWDRGTDTQYF,TGCGCCAGCAGCCAAGATTGGGACAGGGGCACAGATACGCAGTATTTT
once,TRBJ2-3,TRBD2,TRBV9,CASSVLSGSVTDTQYF,TGTGCCAGCAGCGTACTAAGCGGGAGTGTAACAGATACGCAGTATTTT
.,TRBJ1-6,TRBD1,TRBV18,CASSLPGTEYSPLHF,TGTGCCAGCTCACTACCCGGGACAGAATATTCACCCCTCCACTTT
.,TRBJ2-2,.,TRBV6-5,CASSYFGSGELFF,TGTGCCAGCAGTTACTTCGGCAGCGGGGAGCTGTTTTTT
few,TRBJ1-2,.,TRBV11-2,CASSSVDGYGYTF,TGTGCCAGCAGCTCCGTGGACGGTTATGGCTACACCTTC
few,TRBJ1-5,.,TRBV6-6,CASSRGRGKGQPQHF,TGTGCCAGCAGCCGGGGGAGGGGGAAGGGTCAGCCCCAGCATTTT
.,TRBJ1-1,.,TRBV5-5,CASSLAPGNTEAFF,TGTGCCAGCAGCTTGGCACCCGGGAACACTGAAGCTTTCTTT
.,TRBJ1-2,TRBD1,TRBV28,CASSPVGQGYYGYTF,TGTGCCAGCAGTCCCGTGGGACAGGGTTACTATGGCTACACCTTC
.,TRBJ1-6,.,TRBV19,CASSSSSGRNNSPLHF,TGTGCCAGTAGTTCTTCCTCCGGGAGAAATAATTCACCCCTCCACTTT